This TCR beta chain appears in the sequencing data of a study of cytomegalovirus exposure and HLA in healthy donors. Of note for this clone: Its antigen is still unknown.

The CDR3 spans 13 residues. V lost 4 bases, J lost 3 bases, and 9 bases lay in between. Germline-derived CDR1 and CDR2 are MNHEY and SVGAGI. Broader study findings: It was assumed in the presence/absence analyses that sequencing depth was roughly uniform across donors.

13 Jbeta primers and 60 Vbeta primers were used for the PCR. Profiling relied on immunoSEQ multiplex PCR, and the TCRdb table lists in-frame clones only, not all of them. The sample carries 120,000 or so clones, approximately 80% recorded once. Healthy bone marrow donors formed the donor group. This rearrangement joins TRBV6-5 to TRBJ1-1, with D hard to call. Sequencing used PBMCs. The TCR sequence derives from a female donor in good health and CMV-seropositive. The CDR3 protein is CASSSPTDTEAFF. The CDR3 DNA reads as TGTGCCAGCAGTTCCCCTACGGACACTGAAGCTTTCTTT.